The 21 T cell receptor beta chains below come from one sample, sequenced in a study of T-cell memory formation after mild COVID-19. TCRdb redid the calling of the 5' RACE reads with MiXCR, one entry per CDR3 protein. The sample carries some 120,000 distinct CDR3 sequences, roughly 6% recorded once. The sequenced sample was PBMCs or a T cell subset sorted from them (not recorded which). The receptors stem from an adult woman who had mild COVID-19 (a few samples of this study predate the infection). Cell type and time point are not known.

This clonotype has at least ten counts. The rearrangement links TRBV20-1 to TRBJ1-4; TRBD1 aligns across 7 bases. CDR3 length: 17 amino acids. Germline V gene sequence: CDR1 DFQATT, CDR2 SNEGSKA (reference sequence). With 1 base clipped from V and 3 bases from J, the junction kept 11 bases outside the gene matches. CDR3 sequence: CSARVTGVGVPNEKLFF. The CDR3 region has the DNA TGCAGTGCTAGAGTAACAGGGGTAGGGGTTCCTAATGAAAAACTGTTTTTT.

The chain joins TRBV20-1 to TRBJ1-2; 11 bases align to TRBD1. Germline V CDR1 and CDR2: DFQATT, SNEGSKA (reference sequence). After removal of 2 bases from V and 12 bases from J, the junction contained 11 bases not matched to a gene. The length of the CDR3 is 14 residues. As DNA, the CDR3 is TGCAGTGCTAGACCCGGGACAGGGGGTCAGTCGGACACCTTC. Amino acids: CSARPGTGGQSDTF.

This clonotype was detected a few times. The chain combines TRBV27 with TRBJ1-6; D is undetermined. This CDR3 region has 16 residues. Trimming left V 0 bases short and J 8 bases short, with 14 bases between. Germline CDR1 and CDR2: MNHEY and SMNVEV (reference sequence). The CDR3 DNA sequence: TGTGCCAGCAGTTTATCGAGGAGTTCCGTCTATTCACCCCTCCACTTT. It codes for CASSLSRSSVYSPLHF.

This clonotype was picked up a small number of times. This sequence joins TRBV12-3 or TRBV12-4 and TRBJ1-4; a possible D gene is TRBD1 (6 bases). This CDR3 has 15 residues. The V end was cut by 4 bases, the J end by 4 bases, with 13 bases between. The CDR3 reads CASSSGDSRNEKLFF. CDR3 coding DNA: TGTGCCAGCAGTTCAGGGGACTCGCGTAATGAAAAACTGTTTTTT.

This clonotype was counted at least ten times. The chain joins TRBV7-9 to TRBJ1-4, with TRBD1 as a possible D gene (5 bases). V was cut by 5 bases and J by 5 bases, with 9 bases left in between. CDR3 size: 13 residues. Germline V lookup: CDR1 SEHNR, CDR2 FQNEAQ (reference sequence). DNA of the CDR3: TGTGCCAGCAGCGTCGGGGCAAATGAAAAACTGTTTTTT. Translating it yields CASSVGANEKLFF.

The chain employs TRBV5-1 and TRBJ2-3; TRBD2 is a possible D gene (5 bases). Trimming shortened V by 6 bases and J by 5 bases, and 13 bases separated the two germline ends. This CDR3 comprises 13 residues. Germline CDR1 is SGHRS and CDR2 is YFSETQ. The chain's CDR3 is CASTDGVEDTQYF. In DNA form, the CDR3 reads TGCGCCAGCACCGACGGGGTGGAAGATACGCAGTATTTT.

The V call is TRBV19, the J call TRBJ2-1; 8 bases are a match to TRBD1. This CDR3 has 15 residues. Trimming took 6 bases from V and 3 from J; bases not matched to a gene: 7. Looked up from germline, CDR1 is LNHDA and CDR2 is SQIVND (reference sequence). CDR3 coding DNA: TGTGCCAGTAGCCGACCGGGACAGGTCTACAATGAGCAGTTCTTC. This sequence encodes CASSRPGQVYNEQFF. Full variable domain (rest looked up from reference TRBV19 and TRBJ2-1): DGGITQSPKYLFRKEGQNVTLSCEQNLNHDAMYWYRQDPGQGLRLIYYSQIVNDFQKGDIAEGYSVSREKKESFPLTVTSAQKNPTAFYLCASSRPGQVYNEQFFGPGTRLTVL.

This chain uses TRBV9 with TRBJ1-1, with no clear D. In germline, CDR1 is SGDLS, CDR2 YYNGEE. V was pared by 6 bases and J by 4 bases, with 19 bases between. The CDR3 sequence is 15 residues long. CDR3 loop: CASNPLPDVSTEAFF. DNA for the CDR3: TGTGCCAGCAACCCCCTCCCGGACGTGTCCACTGAAGCTTTCTTT.

This clonotype came up a few times. The rearrangement joins TRBV4-2 to TRBJ1-1, with D unclear. Germline CDR1 LGHNA, CDR2 YNFKEQ. The CDR3 covers 16 residues. Trimming pared 0 bases from V and 0 bases from J, leaving 11 bases between. The CDR3 coding sequence is TGTGCCAGCAGCCAAGATCTAACCGTTATGAACACTGAAGCTTTCTTT. Translated: CASSQDLTVMNTEAFF.

This clonotype was detected a few times. V gene TRBV20-1 combines with J gene TRBJ1-5, with no clear D. The CDR3 runs 13 residues. Germline V CDR1 and CDR2: DFQATT, SNEGSKA (reference sequence). The ends were cut back, 0 bases at V and 2 bases at J, with 5 bases in the middle. In DNA form, the CDR3 reads TGCAGTGCTAGAGAGGATGGCAATCAGCCCCAGCATTTT. This encodes CSAREDGNQPQHF.

The chain joins TRBV6-1 to TRBJ1-3; D uncertain. Deletions cut 5 bases from V and 2 bases from J, with 10 bases between. There are 14 residues in the CDR3. Germline values: CDR1 MNHNS, CDR2 SASEGT. The CDR3 region has the DNA TGTGCCAGCAGTTTGAAGGGAACTGGAAACACCATATATTTT. Translating gives CASSLKGTGNTIYF.

This clonotype was detected many times. The chain links TRBV5-1 to TRBJ2-1; 9 bases are a match to TRBD2. Germline CDR1 reads SGHRS; CDR2 reads YFSETQ. Trimming cost V 6 bases and J 8 bases; bases outside gene matches: 6. This CDR3 is 13 amino acids long. Here the CDR3 DNA reads TGCGCCAGCATGACGGCGGGAGGGGATGAGCAGTTCTTC. Translation gives CASMTAGGDEQFF.

The rearrangement joins TRBV18 to TRBJ1-1; no definite D call. Trimming pared 2 bases from V and 10 bases from J, leaving 11 bases between. CDR1 is KGHSH, CDR2 LQKENI, per germline. This CDR3 is 12 amino acids long. CDR3 sequence: CASSPGFRAAFF. The CDR3 region has the DNA TGTGCCAGCTCACCAGGCTTCCGAGCAGCTTTCTTT.

This clonotype was observed a few times. V and J are TRBV3-1 and TRBJ1-2; 8 nucleotides align to TRBD1. V lost 1 base to trimming and J lost 4 bases; unmatched junction nucleotides: 11. Germline values: CDR1 LGHDT, CDR2 YNNKEL (reference sequence). This CDR3 comprises 17 residues. CDR3 bases: TGTGCCAGCAGCCAAGGTCGGACAGGGAAGAGGTCCTATGGCTACACCTTC. This encodes CASSQGRTGKRSYGYTF.

This clonotype was recorded at least ten times. This rearrangement joins TRBV15 to TRBJ2-5; D is unresolved. Between the trimmed V and J ends, which lost 0 bases and 4 bases, there was a span of 9 bases. Germline V gene lookup returns CDR1 LNHNV and CDR2 YYDKDF (reference sequence). The CDR3 has 14 residues. CDR3 loop: CATSRDFGRETQYF. The CDR3 nucleotides are TGTGCCACCAGCAGAGATTTCGGCCGAGAGACCCAGTACTTC.

This clonotype was counted only a few times. This chain joins TRBV2 and TRBJ1-2; weak D call: TRBD1 (6 bases). Trimming shortened V by 7 bases and J by 6 bases, and 18 bases separated the two germline ends. This CDR3 is 14 amino acids long. CDR1 and CDR2 from the germline V gene are SNHLY and FYNNEI. The CDR3 sequence is CASKTQGGGNGYTF. CDR3 DNA sequence: TGTGCCAGCAAGACACAGGGAGGGGGGAATGGCTACACCTTC.

The chain is built from TRBV2 and TRBJ1-5; D perhaps matches TRBD1 (6 bases). V dropped 3 bases and J dropped 3 bases, with 9 bases sitting between them. CDR3 length equals 14 residues. Germline-derived CDR1 and CDR2 are SNHLY and FYNNEI. The CDR3 sequence is CASSEGDINQPQHF. The CDR3 DNA is TGTGCCAGCAGTGAGGGGGACATCAATCAGCCCCAGCATTTT. Combining the CDR3 with reference TRBV2 and TRBJ1-5 gives the whole variable domain EPEVTQTPSHQVTQMGQEVILRCVPISNHLYFYWYRQILGQKVEFLVSFYNNEISEKSEIFDDQFSVERPDGSNFTLKIRSTKLEDSAMYFCASSEGDINQPQHFGDGTRLSIL.

This clonotype occurred many times. This chain uses TRBV5-1 with TRBJ2-7; D remains unclear. V gave up 3 bases and J gave up 6 bases, with 13 bases separating them. Per the germline V gene, CDR1 is SGHRS and CDR2 is YFSETQ. The CDR3 extends over 13 amino acids. The CDR3 here is CASSSRASAEQYF. DNA for the CDR3: TGCGCCAGCAGCTCCCGGGCGTCAGCCGAGCAGTACTTC. Full variable domain (outside the CDR3, taken from reference TRBV5-1 and TRBJ2-7): KAGVTQTPRYLIKTRGQQVTLSCSPISGHRSVSWYQQTPGQGLQFLFEYFSETQRNKGNFPGRFSGRQFSNSRSEMNVSTLELGDSALYLCASSSRASAEQYFGPGTRLTVT.

This clonotype has more than one count but fewer than ten. The chain carries TRBV2 and TRBJ2-5; TRBD1 aligns across 12 bases. Germline trimming cut 3 bases from V and 5 bases from J; bases unmatched to any gene: 4. The V gene's germline CDR1 is SNHLY and CDR2 FYNNEI. This CDR3 is 15 amino acids long. The chain's CDR3 is CASSEGQGARETQYF. CDR3 nucleotide sequence: TGTGCCAGCAGTGAGGGACAGGGGGCGAGGGAGACCCAGTACTTC.

The genes are TRBV24-1 and TRBJ2-1, with D uncertain. Germline V CDR1 and CDR2: KGHDR, SFDVKD. The CDR3 consists of 14 residues. V gave up 3 bases and J gave up 9 bases, with 14 bases separating them. The CDR3 protein is CATSDMTQRVEQFF. The DNA for the CDR3 is TGTGCCACCAGTGATATGACCCAGCGCGTTGAGCAGTTCTTC.

This clonotype was counted only a few times. The chain has TRBV9 and TRBJ2-3; 9 nucleotides align to TRBD2. Per the germline V gene, CDR1 is SGDLS and CDR2 is YYNGEE. The CDR3 is made up of 15 amino acids. Trimming took 4 bases from V and 2 from J; bases not matched to a gene: 5. The CDR3 coding sequence is TGTGCCAGCAGCTGGGCGGGAGGGCCCACAGATACGCAGTATTTT. Residues: CASSWAGGPTDTQYF.